The 23 T cell receptor beta chains in this list originate from one sample, sequenced in a study of breast tumors, draining lymph nodes, adjacent tissues. Each CDR3 protein gets one entry after TCRdb re-called the multiplex PCR reads with MiXCR. The table records 150,000 or so distinct CDR3 sequences, roughly 35% of them present only once. Samples came from axillary lymph nodes draining the breast cancer. The specimen was axillary lymph node tissue. The receptors were sampled from a female donor with breast cancer. Some clones in this sample may be carry-over from other donors' samples.

This chain links TRBV20-1 with TRBJ2-3, with 7 bases matching TRBD2. Germline CDR1 DFQATT, CDR2 SNEGSKA (reference sequence). The CDR3 spans 14 residues. The CDR3 DNA sequence: TGCAGCGCCCTAAGCGGGACGTCCTACAATGAGCAGTATTTT. Translating gives CSALSGTSYNEQYF.

Comment on this clonotype: Being one base from a much bigger clone, this may be a read error. CDR3: CASSDAWDGYNEPFF. Here the CDR3 DNA reads TGTGCCAGCAGCGACGCTTGGGACGGGTACAATGAGCCGTTCTTC. The genes are TRBV9 and TRBJ2-1, with D perhaps matching TRBD1 or TRBD2 (5 bases each). Germline V gene sequence: CDR1 SGDLS, CDR2 YYNGEE. CDR3 length: 15 residues.

Concerning this clonotype: Being one base from a much bigger clone, this may be a read error. The chain combines TRBV19 with TRBJ2-7; D may be TRBD2 (6 bases). Per the germline V gene, CDR1 is LNHDA and CDR2 is SQIVND (reference sequence). Trimming pared 3 bases from V and 9 bases from J, leaving 15 bases between. This CDR3 has 13 amino acids. The CDR3 here is CASSISGRNGQYF. The CDR3 nucleotides are TGTGCCAGTAGTATCTCAGGGAGGAACGGGCAGTACTTC.

V gene TRBV2 combines with J gene TRBJ2-7, with no clear D. This CDR3 has 12 amino acids. The germline CDR1 and CDR2 sequences are SNHLY and FYNNEI. V dropped 8 bases and J dropped 1 base, with 9 bases sitting between them. The CDR3 loop reads CASSGESYEQYF. CDR3 bases: TGTGCCAGCTCTGGAGAATCCTACGAGCAGTACTTC.

This clonotype was seen ten or more times. One end of the junction is discordant with germline, which a read error may explain. The CDR3 region has the DNA TGTGCCAGCAGCCAGACTTTCGGGGTAGTGTTC. This gives the protein CASSQTFGVVF. V usage is TRBV3-1 and J usage is TRBJ2-5; TRBD2 might be the D (5 bases). From germline, CDR1 is LGHDT and CDR2 YNNKEL (reference sequence). The CDR3 length is 11 residues.

This clonotype showed up just a few times. The chain is built from TRBV28 and TRBJ2-7; D may be TRBD1 (6 bases). Looked up from germline, CDR1 is MDHEN and CDR2 is SYDVKM. Trimming removed 6 bases from V and 9 bases from J, with 18 bases in between. CDR3 length: 13 amino acids. The CDR3 bases are TGTGCCAGCAGGGGAACAGGGTCTCTTGGGCAGTACTTC. Encoded protein: CASRGTGSLGQYF.

This clonotype was seen at least ten times. The V call is TRBV19, the J call TRBJ2-1; D possibly corresponds to TRBD2 (5 bases). The V end was cut by 3 bases, the J end by 0 bases, with 9 bases between. This CDR3 comprises 15 residues. The germline V gene encodes CDR1 LNHDA and CDR2 SQIVND (reference sequence). The CDR3 loop is CASSMTTSSYNEQFF. The CDR3 nucleotides read TGTGCCAGTAGTATGACTACAAGCTCCTACAATGAGCAGTTCTTC.

This clonotype has at least ten counts. The chain couples TRBV27 to TRBJ2-1; D not certain. CDR1 is MNHEY, CDR2 SMNVEV, per germline (reference sequence). V was trimmed by 6 bases and J by 5 bases, leaving 14 bases between them. This CDR3 comprises 14 residues. CDR3 residues: CASSLSPRNNEQFF. The DNA for the CDR3 is TGTGCCAGCAGCCTTTCCCCCCGGAACAATGAGCAGTTCTTC.

This clonotype was detected once. It is unclear where the CDR3 begins or ends on the DNA, so no DNA is shown, and the CDR3 is as TCRdb lists it. V gene TRBV20-1 combines with J gene TRBJ2-2; the D call of TRBD1 is as the table states it, not checked on the DNA. Termini included, the CDR3 measures 22 amino acids. In germline, CDR1 is DFQATT, CDR2 SNEGSKA (reference sequence). The CDR3 loop is CSAARGNNYEQYFGPGTGELFF.

This sequence joins TRBV6-4 and TRBJ1-4; a possible D gene is TRBD1 (5 bases). CDR1 and CDR2 (germline): MRHNA, SNTAGT. The CDR3 has 17 residues. V was trimmed by 2 bases and J by 11 bases, leaving 24 bases between them. For the CDR3, the DNA is TGTGCCAGCAGTGACACAGTCAAGACCGGGGAAGGGGTGAAACTGTTTTTT. Protein: CASSDTVKTGEGVKLFF.

This clonotype was recorded at least ten times. The J gene is TRBJ2-7, the V gene TRBV5-6; D might be TRBD1 or TRBD2, each matching 5 bases. V was shortened by 3 bases and J by 7 bases, with 20 bases between the two germline ends. Germline CDR1 is SGHDT and CDR2 is YYEEEE. The CDR3 consists of 15 residues. In DNA form, the CDR3 reads TGTGCCAGCAGCTATGTCCGGGACCCGAGAGGGGAGCAGTACTTC. Residues: CASSYVRDPRGEQYF.

On this clonotype itself: Being one base from a much bigger clone, this may be a read error. The chain is built from TRBV9 and TRBJ2-1; the D gene could be TRBD1 or TRBD2 (5 bases each). This CDR3 has 15 residues. CDR1 is SGDLS and CDR2 is YYNGEE in the germline V gene. V lost 2 bases, J lost 4 bases, and 13 bases lay in between. The CDR3 reads CASSVYGALYNEQFF. Written as DNA, the CDR3 is TGTGCCAGCAGCGTGTACGGGGCTCTTTACAATGAGCAGTTCTTC.

This chain uses TRBV27 with TRBJ2-7; possible D gene TRBD1, 5 bases. V shed 5 bases and J shed 3 bases, with 17 bases lying between them. The CDR3 totals 15 residues. Germline lookup yields CDR1 MNHEY and CDR2 SMNVEV (reference sequence). This CDR3 is CASSAGPPGNYEQYF. Here the CDR3 DNA reads TGTGCCAGCAGTGCCGGCCCCCCAGGGAACTACGAGCAGTACTTC.

This clonotype appeared many times. The chain is built from TRBV18 and TRBJ1-6, with a weak D call TRBD1 (6 bases). From germline, CDR1 is KGHSH and CDR2 LQKENI. The V end was cut by 2 bases, the J end by 8 bases, with 16 bases between. The CDR3 has 16 amino acids. CDR3 residues: CASSPRLGQGYSPLHF. CDR3 nucleotide sequence: TGTGCCAGCTCACCAAGGTTGGGGCAGGGGTATTCACCCCTCCACTTT.

To note about this clonotype: Likely a read error: the CDR3 ends without its conserved phenylalanine or tryptophan. This chain connects TRBV7-9 to TRBJ2-7; TRBD1 agrees at 10 bases. The germline gives CDR1 SEHNR, CDR2 FQNEAQ (reference sequence). J was trimmed by 4 bases and V by 5 bases; bases with no gene match: 5. The CDR3 runs 14 residues. The CDR3 sequence is CASSGRDRGYEQYP. CDR3 in DNA: TGTGCCAGCAGCGGTCGGGACAGGGGATACGAGCAGTACCCC.

This clonotype was detected only a few times. This chain uses TRBV6-6 with TRBJ1-1; TRBD1 matches at 7 bases. Trimming took 6 bases from V and 0 from J; bases not matched to a gene: 4. Germline assignment: CDR1 MNHNY and CDR2 SVGAGI (reference sequence). This CDR3 comprises 14 residues. The CDR3 reads CASRNRGLNTEAFF. The CDR3, as DNA: TGTGCCAGCAGGAACAGGGGTTTGAACACTGAAGCTTTCTTT.

The V call is TRBV6-2 or TRBV6-3, the J call TRBJ2-6, with D perhaps given as TRBD1 or TRBD2 (7 bases each). The CDR3 length is 19 residues. The V end lost 5 bases, the J end lost 0 bases, and 20 bases lay between the germline ends. The V gene's germline CDR1 is MNHEY and CDR2 SVGEGT. The DNA for the CDR3 is TGTGCCAGCAGTCTCTCCACCGGGGGGACAGTCTCTGGGGCCAACGTCCTGACTTTC. Protein sequence: CASSLSTGGTVSGANVLTF.

This clonotype was found many times. The chain combines TRBV2 with TRBJ2-1, with a weak D call TRBD2 (7 bases). V dropped 6 bases and J dropped 4 bases, with 16 bases sitting between them. Germline CDR1 and CDR2: SNHLY and FYNNEI. This CDR3 has 15 residues. The CDR3 sequence: CASREGGGLYNEQFF. The CDR3 DNA reads as TGTGCCAGCAGAGAGGGGGGGGGGCTATACAATGAGCAGTTCTTC.

This clonotype was found many times. V gene TRBV6-1 combines with J gene TRBJ1-2; D possibly corresponds to TRBD1 (5 bases). The CDR3 spans 13 residues. The germline V gene has CDR1 MNHNS and CDR2 SASEGT. The V and J ends lost 5 bases and 4 bases respectively, with 11 bases between them. The CDR3 region has the DNA TGTGCCAGCAGTTTGGACAACACCTATGGCTACACCTTC. Translating gives CASSLDNTYGYTF.

This clonotype came up many times. This chain uses TRBV7-6 with TRBJ2-1, with D tentatively TRBD2 (5 bases). V was pared by 6 bases and J by 1 base, with 13 bases between. The CDR3 is 15 amino acids. Germline CDR1 SGHVS, CDR2 FNYEAQ. The CDR3 nucleotides are TGTGCCAGCAGACCTCGGGGTCCTTCCTACAATGAGCAGTTCTTC. Encoded protein: CASRPRGPSYNEQFF.

Notes on this clonotype: This may come from a read error, since a much larger clone is one base off. The chain combines TRBV12-3 or TRBV12-4 with TRBJ2-1; 9 bases fit TRBD1. The V gene end was trimmed by 8 bases and the J gene end by 4 bases; junction bases not matched to a gene: 12. The CDR3 is 16 amino acids. This CDR3 reads CASAEPGQGLYNEQFF. The CDR3 nucleotides read TGTGCCAGCGCGGAACCGGGACAGGGATTATACAATGAGCAGTTCTTC.

This clonotype came up many times. The rearrangement links TRBV20-1 to TRBJ2-7, with 7 positions matching TRBD1. CDR1 and CDR2 from the germline V gene are DFQATT and SNEGSKA (reference sequence). V gave up 4 bases and J gave up 0 bases; unmatched junction bases: 3. This CDR3 is 13 amino acids long. CDR3 residues: CSATHRGSYEQYF. CDR3 in DNA: TGCAGTGCTACCCACAGGGGCTCCTACGAGCAGTACTTC.

This clonotype was counted ten times or more. The V and J genes are TRBV6-1 and TRBJ2-1, with D perhaps matching TRBD1 (7 bases). The ends were cut back, 6 bases at V and 0 bases at J, with 12 bases in the middle. The CDR3 runs to 15 residues. Germline lookup yields CDR1 MNHNS and CDR2 SASEGT. Here the CDR3 DNA reads TGTGCCAGCAGCCACAGGGGAGGCTCCTACAATGAGCAGTTCTTC. Protein: CASSHRGGSYNEQFF.